This T cell receptor (beta chain) appears in the sequencing data of a study of blood T cells in healthy people across ages. This CDR3 has 13 amino acids. Per the germline V gene, CDR1 is MNHEY and CDR2 is SVGEGT. The second PCR ran roughly 6 to 12 cycles with a sample-barcoded 5' primer and J-beta primers. TCRdb analysed the 5' RACE reads with MiXCR anew, one entry per CDR3 protein. The sample carries 700,000 to 800,000 distinct CDR3 sequences, roughly 43% recorded once. Remarks on this clonotype: At one end the junction does not follow the germline gene, possibly because of a read error.

The chain links TRBV6-2 or TRBV6-3 to TRBJ1-1; TRBD1 is a possible D gene (5 bases). This TCR was sampled from a woman between 55 and 75 years old in good health. Sequencing was done on a sample of blood. The CDR3 loop reads CAGSYPGTRGAFF. In nucleotides, the CDR3 is TGTGCCGGCAGTTACCCCGGGACCAGAGGAGCTTTCTTT.